A single sample gave rise to the 26 T cell receptor beta chains below, sequenced in a study of PD-L1 blockade in urothelial cancer. Time point noted: peripheral blood 6 weeks after treatment start. Method: immunoSEQ multiplex PCR; TCRdb's copy keeps in-frame clones and lacks some. This sample has tens of thousands of clones, with about 85% found just once. The input for sequencing was PBMCs, taken around atezolizumab (anti-PD-L1) treatment. These receptors were collected from a man between 45 and 60 years old with urothelial cancer.

The sample holds many counts of this clone. V is TRBV12-1 and J is TRBJ2-1; TRBD1 is taken as the D call from the table, unchecked against the DNA. TRBV12-1 is a pseudogene locus. This CDR3 is built from 15 residues. The CDR3 bases are TGTGCCAGCATCCCGGACAGGGCACGGCACAATGAGCAGTTCTTC. Residues: CASIPDRARHNEQFF.

The chain employs TRBV5-1 and TRBJ2-7, with 10 bases identical to TRBD2. Trimming took 4 bases from V and 0 from J; bases not matched to a gene: 10. Germline loops: CDR1 SGHRS, CDR2 YFSETQ. The CDR3 spans 17 residues. The CDR3 region is CASSLESLAGASYEQYF. The CDR3 coding sequence is TGCGCCAGCAGCCTCGAGTCCCTAGCGGGGGCCTCCTACGAGCAGTACTTC.

V and J are TRBV5-1 and TRBJ2-3; 10 nucleotides agree with TRBD2. Germline V gene data show CDR1 as SGHRS and CDR2 as YFSETQ. V lost 5 bases and J lost 6; bases outside the gene matches: 12. CDR3 length: 16 residues. CDR3 residues: CASSLAGGHTGDTQYF. The CDR3 DNA follows: TGCGCCAGCAGTTTAGCGGGGGGCCACACGGGGGATACGCAGTATTTT. Full variable domain (remainder filled in from reference TRBV5-1 and TRBJ2-3): KAGVTQTPRYLIKTRGQQVTLSCSPISGHRSVSWYQQTPGQGLQFLFEYFSETQRNKGNFPGRFSGRQFSNSRSEMNVSTLELGDSALYLCASSLAGGHTGDTQYFGPGTRLTVL.

V and J are TRBV10-3 and TRBJ2-1, with D possibly matching TRBD1 (6 bases). V was shortened by 6 bases and J by 2 bases, with 20 bases between the two germline ends. Germline-derived CDR1 and CDR2 are ENHRY and SYGVKD. The CDR3 runs to 17 residues. The CDR3, as DNA: TGTGCCATCAGATTCCCCACCGCCAGGGGCCCCTACAATGAGCAGTTCTTC. Its protein product is CAIRFPTARGPYNEQFF.

The chain recombines TRBV29-1 with TRBJ2-7, with TRBD2 matching over 10 bases. Germline values: CDR1 SQVTM, CDR2 ANQGSEA. With 4 bases clipped from V and 4 bases from J, the junction kept 1 base outside the gene matches. The CDR3 has 12 residues. The CDR3: CSVASGGYEQYF. In nucleotides, the CDR3 is TGCAGCGTTGCTAGCGGGGGTTACGAGCAGTACTTC.

The chain links TRBV7-8 to TRBJ1-1; no definite D call. Trimming shortened V by 5 bases and J by 4 bases, and 11 bases separated the two germline ends. The CDR3 is 13 amino acids. CDR1 SGHVS and CDR2 FQNEAQ come from the germline V gene. The CDR3 DNA sequence: TGTGCCAGCAGCACGACATCTTCCACTGAAGCTTTCTTT. As protein: CASSTTSSTEAFF.

CDR3 in amino acids: CASSPDGGGYTF. The CDR3 region has the DNA TGTGCCAGCAGTCCAGACGGGGGGGGCTACACCTTC. The rearrangement joins TRBV7-2 to TRBJ1-2, with D possibly matching TRBD1 (5 bases). V lost 6 bases, J lost 8 bases, and 13 bases lay in between. The CDR3 loop spans 12 amino acids. Germline CDR1 and CDR2: SGHTA and FQGNSA.

The CDR3 DNA sequence: TGTGCTACCGGGACAAACTCTGGAAACACCATATATTTT. It yields the protein CATGTNSGNTIYF. The chain joins TRBV27 to TRBJ1-3; possibly TRBD1 for D (6 bases). CDR1 MNHEY and CDR2 SMNVEV come from the germline V gene (reference sequence). CDR3 length: 13 residues.

The V gene is TRBV7-8, the J gene TRBJ1-4, with D perhaps matching TRBD1 (6 bases). CDR3 length equals 13 residues. CDR1 SGHVS and CDR2 FQNEAQ come from the germline V gene. V lost 4 bases and J 8 bases, leaving 11 bases between the germline ends. The CDR3: CASSSRTAEKLFF. For the CDR3, the DNA is TGTGCCAGCAGCTCCCGGACAGCCGAAAAACTGTTTTTT.

The V call is TRBV6-5, the J call TRBJ2-6; 9 positions agree with TRBD2. The germline V gene encodes CDR1 MNHEY and CDR2 SVGAGI. This CDR3 contains 14 residues. The chain's CDR3 is CACGGAAGANVLTF. The DNA of the CDR3 is TGTGCTTGCGGGGGGGCGGCTGGGGCCAACGTCCTGACTTTC.

This rearrangement joins TRBV6-6 to TRBJ1-6, with D perhaps TRBD1 (6 bases). The germline V gene has CDR1 MNHNY and CDR2 SVGAGI (reference sequence). This CDR3 has 15 residues. Trimming removed 8 bases from V and 14 bases from J, with 25 bases in between. The CDR3: CASGTPSLREFTLHF. CDR3 DNA sequence: TGTGCCAGCGGGACACCCTCACTCAGGGAATTCACCCTCCACTTT.

The V and J genes are TRBV6-1 and TRBJ2-3, with 15 nucleotides matching TRBD2. V lost 2 bases and J lost 4; bases outside the gene matches: 4. Germline V gene data show CDR1 as MNHNS and CDR2 as SASEGT. The CDR3 has 17 residues. DNA of the CDR3: TGTGCCAGCAGTGAAAGGGGGACTAGCGGGGGGCCAGATACGCAGTATTTT. Amino acid sequence: CASSERGTSGGPDTQYF.

The chain is built from TRBV5-4 and TRBJ1-1; D possibly corresponds to TRBD1 (5 bases). V shed 4 bases and J shed 4 bases, with 14 bases lying between them. The CDR3 has 14 residues. Germline V gene sequence: CDR1 SGHNT, CDR2 YYREEE (reference sequence). In DNA, the CDR3 is TGTGCCAGCAGCCCAGACTCCGGGGGCACTGAAGCTTTCTTT. Its protein is CASSPDSGGTEAFF.

The chain carries TRBV28 and TRBJ2-7, with TRBD1 matching 7 bases. CDR1 MDHEN and CDR2 SYDVKM come from the germline V gene. The ends lost 5 bases at V and 2 bases at J; junction bases unmatched: 6. The CDR3 extends over 14 amino acids. The CDR3 is CASSRRQGTYEQYF. The DNA of the CDR3 is TGTGCCAGCAGTAGGCGACAGGGTACCTACGAGCAGTACTTC. The full variable domain, its missing parts supplied by reference TRBV28 and TRBJ2-7, is DVKVTQSSRYLVKRTGEKVFLECVQDMDHENMFWYRQDPGLGLRLIYFSYDVKMKEKGDIPEGYSVSREKKERFSLILESASTNQTSMYLCASSRRQGTYEQYFGPGTRLTVT.

The chain combines TRBV30 with TRBJ1-4; 9 nucleotides match TRBD1. CDR3 size: 12 residues. Looked up from germline, CDR1 is GTSNPN and CDR2 is SVGIG (reference sequence). V gave up 5 bases and J gave up 10 bases; unmatched junction bases: 5. For the CDR3, the DNA is TGTGCCTGGCGGACAGGGGAGGGAAAACTGTTTTTT. Translation: CAWRTGEGKLFF.

The rearrangement joins TRBV14 to TRBJ2-1; TRBD1 matches 7 bases. The CDR3 has 14 amino acids. V lost 4 bases to trimming and J lost 10 bases; unmatched junction nucleotides: 10. CDR1 is SGHDN and CDR2 is FVKESK in the germline V gene. CDR3 bases: TGTGCCAGCAGCCGTTGGGACAGCCAACGGGAGCAGTTCTTC. This translates into CASSRWDSQREQFF.

The genes are TRBV5-1 and TRBJ2-7, with a tentative D call TRBD1 (6 bases). Germline assignment: CDR1 SGHRS and CDR2 YFSETQ. The ends were cut back, 4 bases at V and 7 bases at J, with 15 bases in the middle. This CDR3 spans 13 amino acids. CDR3 amino acids: CASSLDSRWEQYF. DNA for the CDR3: TGCGCCAGCAGCCTGGACAGCCGGTGGGAGCAGTACTTC.

The chain employs TRBV6-1 and TRBJ2-1; a possible D gene is TRBD2 (5 bases). CDR1 and CDR2 (germline): MNHNS, SASEGT. This CDR3 is built from 12 residues. Trimming removed 5 bases from V and 8 bases from J, with 10 bases in between. The CDR3: CASSLPGDEQFF. DNA for the CDR3: TGTGCCAGCAGTCTCCCCGGGGATGAGCAGTTCTTC.

V usage is TRBV27 and J usage is TRBJ1-1; the D gene is possibly TRBD1 (5 bases). The CDR3 runs 13 residues. V gave up 6 bases and J gave up 3 bases, with 11 bases separating them. Germline V gene lookup returns CDR1 MNHEY and CDR2 SMNVEV (reference sequence). As DNA, the CDR3 is TGTGCCAGCAGCCTCGGAGGGGACACTGAAGCTTTCTTT. Translation: CASSLGGDTEAFF.

The V call is TRBV5-8, the J call TRBJ1-5; 11 bases match TRBD1. V shed 4 bases, J shed 0 bases, and the junction held 6 bases outside the gene matches. Germline loops: CDR1 SGHTS, CDR2 YDEGEE. This CDR3 is built from 17 residues. In nucleotides, the CDR3 is TGTGCCAGCAGCCACGGACAGGGGGCAAGTAGCAATCAGCCCCAGCATTTT. Protein sequence: CASSHGQGASSNQPQHF.

The chain carries TRBV19 and TRBJ2-5; D remains ambiguous. Germline assignment: CDR1 LNHDA and CDR2 SQIVND (reference sequence). The CDR3 covers 14 residues. Trimming removed 0 bases at V and 3 bases at J, with 8 bases between. The CDR3 reads CASSIDWAEETQYF. The CDR3, as DNA: TGTGCCAGTAGTATAGATTGGGCAGAAGAGACCCAGTACTTC.

The chain is built from TRBV18 and TRBJ1-3; TRBD1 might be the D (6 bases). This CDR3 has 13 residues. Germline-derived CDR1 and CDR2 are KGHSH and LQKENI. The V and J ends lost 4 bases and 6 bases respectively, with 10 bases between them. The CDR3 nucleotides are TGTGCCAGCTCACTGGACAGAGTAAACACCATATATTTT. This gives the protein CASSLDRVNTIYF.

J is TRBJ1-2 and V is TRBV4-3; 7 nucleotides agree with TRBD1. Looked up from germline, CDR1 is LGHNA and CDR2 is YSLEER. This CDR3 contains 16 residues. J lost 4 bases, V lost 0 bases, and 8 bases had no gene match. CDR3 sequence: CASSQDRTGLPYGYTF. Written as DNA, the CDR3 is TGCGCCAGCAGCCAAGATAGGACAGGCCTCCCCTATGGCTACACCTTC.

The chain is built from TRBV6-5 and TRBJ1-6; tentative D call: TRBD1 (5 bases). Germline CDR1 and CDR2: MNHEY and SVGAGI. This CDR3 has 16 residues. V was trimmed by 1 base and J by 9 bases, leaving 16 bases between them. This CDR3 is CASSYWGGVMPSPLHF. As DNA, the CDR3 is TGTGCCAGCAGTTACTGGGGCGGAGTGATGCCTTCACCCCTCCACTTT.

The chain recombines TRBV5-4 with TRBJ2-1, with D possibly being TRBD1 (6 bases). This CDR3 region has 15 residues. Trimming shortened V by 0 bases and J by 7 bases, and 14 bases separated the two germline ends. The germline V gene has CDR1 SGHNT and CDR2 YYREEE (reference sequence). The CDR3 region is CASSLGSWGRNEQFF. Written as DNA, the CDR3 is TGTGCCAGCAGCTTGGGAAGCTGGGGGCGAAATGAGCAGTTCTTC.

This sequence joins TRBV2 and TRBJ1-2; the D is unclear. V dropped 11 bases and J dropped 7 bases, with 14 bases sitting between them. Looked up from germline, CDR1 is SNHLY and CDR2 is FYNNEI. The CDR3 loop spans 11 amino acids. The CDR3 loop reads CARVGPPGYTF. CDR3 sequence (DNA): TGTGCCCGTGTTGGGCCCCCTGGCTACACCTTC.